A selection of T cell receptor beta chains follows, all from one sample in a study of T cell clonotyping in hematopoietic cell transplantation. Some clones are missing from TCRdb's copy, which holds only in-frame ones; the method was immunoSEQ multiplex PCR. This sample has about 11,000 clones, with 40% to 50% found just once. The sequencing here drew on PBMCs, taken 30 days after allogeneic stem cell transplant. All receptors derive from a male patient aged 50 to 60 who had an allogeneic stem cell transplant from an unrelated donor, so the T cells may come from the graft donor. Some clones in this sample may be carry-over from other donors' samples. The CDR3 runs from the conserved cysteine through the conserved F or W. The order of the fields is V gene, clone size, D gene, J gene, CDR3 protein, CDR3 DNA. A D gene is named only where the DNA matches it firmly. Not every row has a clone size; where given, it reads once, few, many or a size class.

V gene: TRBV6-1; clone size: few; D gene: -; J gene: TRBJ1-2; CDR3 protein: CAANPGYTF; CDR3 DNA: TGTGCAGCTAATCCTGGCTACACCTTC
V gene: TRBV30; clone size: -; D gene: -; J gene: TRBJ1-2; CDR3 protein: CAWSVQTSNYGYTF; CDR3 DNA: TGTGCCTGGAGTGTCCAGACGTCTAACTATGGCTACACCTTC
V gene: TRBV6-5; clone size: few; D gene: -; J gene: TRBJ1-5; CDR3 protein: CASSPPDQPQHF; CDR3 DNA: TGTGCCAGCAGTCCCCCGGATCAGCCCCAGCATTTT
V gene: TRBV30; clone size: -; D gene: TRBD2; J gene: TRBJ2-7; CDR3 protein: CAWSGGGSSYEQYF; CDR3 DNA: TGTGCCTGGAGTGGGGGCGGGAGCTCCTACGAGCAGTACTTC
V gene: TRBV19; clone size: -; D gene: -; J gene: TRBJ1-1; CDR3 protein: CASSIRASAFF; CDR3 DNA: TGTGCCAGTAGTATCAGGGCGTCGGCTTTCTTT
V gene: TRBV4-1; clone size: -; D gene: -; J gene: TRBJ2-2; CDR3 protein: CASSLGRGAGGELFF; CDR3 DNA: TGCGCCAGCAGCCTTGGTCGGGGGGCGGGCGGGGAGCTGTTTTTT
V gene: TRBV4-1; clone size: -; D gene: TRBD1; J gene: TRBJ2-1; CDR3 protein: CASSHDPMVGRGPPLQQFF; CDR3 DNA: TGCGCCAGCAGCCACGATCCTATGGTGGGCAGGGGGCCCCCATTGCAGCAGTTCTTC
V gene: TRBV4-3; clone size: -; D gene: -; J gene: TRBJ2-7; CDR3 protein: CASSETTDYEQYF; CDR3 DNA: TGCGCCAGCAGCGAGACGACAGATTACGAGCAGTACTTC
V gene: TRBV15; clone size: -; D gene: -; J gene: TRBJ1-2; CDR3 protein: CATSTQDPLRGYTF; CDR3 DNA: TGTGCCACCAGCACACAGGATCCCCTCAGAGGCTACACCTTC
V gene: TRBV15; clone size: -; D gene: TRBD1; J gene: TRBJ2-7; CDR3 protein: CATSRDRGTGGEQYF; CDR3 DNA: TGTGCCACCAGCAGAGATCGGGGGACAGGGGGCGAGCAGTACTTC
V gene: TRBV10-3; clone size: -; D gene: -; J gene: TRBJ1-1; CDR3 protein: CATKSGEDTEAFF; CDR3 DNA: TGTGCCACCAAAAGCGGGGAGGACACTGAAGCTTTCTTT